The rows below give T cell receptor beta chains drawn from one sample of a study of post-analysis software for immune sequencing data. MiXCR was run by TCRdb on the PCR reads, yielding one entry per CDR3 protein. The profile shows about 770,000 distinct CDR3 sequences, around 46% of them singletons. Sequenced input: blood. The receptors derive from a girl aged 5-17 years with multiple sclerosis. Both conserved end residues are part of each CDR3. The D gene is left open where the match is weak. Clone size is shown for a subset of rows, as once, few, many or a class of expanded clone.

v_call	d_call	clone_size	j_call	cdr3_nt	cdr3_aa
TRBV6-5	TRBD2	few	TRBJ2-1	TGTGCCAGCAGTTACTCGACTAGCGGGAGAGGCAATGAGCAGTTCTTC	CASSYSTSGRGNEQFF
TRBV7-6	-	-	TRBJ2-7	TGTGCCAGCAGCTTGGGCCAAGACTCCGCCGAGCAGTACTTC	CASSLGQDSAEQYF
TRBV2	-	-	TRBJ2-1	TGTGCCAGCAGAAACCTAGTAAGCTCCTACAATGAGCAGTTCTTC	CASRNLVSSYNEQFF
TRBV24-1	-	-	TRBJ2-4	TGTCCCCAGTGGGGATCCAGGGGAGCCAAAAACATTCAGTACTTC	CPQWGSRGAKNIQYF
TRBV7-9	-	few	TRBJ2-6	TGTGCCGCTTCCGCGCTTTCTGGGGCCAACGTCCTGACTTTC	CAASALSGANVLTF
TRBV7-9	-	few	TRBJ2-1	TGTGCCAGCAGCCCCGGTTGGGCCGCCTCCTACAATGAGCAGTTCTTC	CASSPGWAASYNEQFF
TRBV2	-	-	TRBJ2-5	TGTGCCAGCAAAGGGGTTGAGGAGACCCAGTACTTC	CASKGVEETQYF
TRBV15	TRBD1	few	TRBJ2-5	TGTGCCACCAGCAGGGACAGGGCGGATTGGTCAGAGACCCAGTACTTC	CATSRDRADWSETQYF
TRBV29-1	TRBD2	-	TRBJ2-3	TGCAGCGTGGACGCGGGACTAGCGAACACAGATACGCAGTATTTT	CSVDAGLANTDTQYF
TRBV12-3/TRBV12-4	-	-	TRBJ1-2	TGTGCCAGCAGTTTAGCCCAGGGAACCTATGGCTACACCTTC	CASSLAQGTYGYTF
TRBV29-1	TRBD2	-	TRBJ2-3	TGCAGCGTTAGCGGGACCAGCACAGATACGCAGTATTTT	CSVSGTSTDTQYF
TRBV7-2	-	few	TRBJ2-1	TGTGCCAGCAGGGGGATCCCCTACAATGAGCAGTTCTTC	CASRGIPYNEQFF
TRBV11-2	-	-	TRBJ2-1	TGTGCCAGCAGCCTCGGGTCGGGGGGCTGGGATGAGCAGTTCTTC	CASSLGSGGWDEQFF
TRBV29-1	-	-	TRBJ1-1	TGCAGCGTTGAAGGGGACGCCTGGGCAGCTTTCTTT	CSVEGDAWAAFF
TRBV12-3/TRBV12-4	-	-	TRBJ1-2	TGTGCCAGCAGCCTGGGGTCGCAGGGCTATGGCTACACCTTC	CASSLGSQGYGYTF
TRBV4-3	-	-	TRBJ2-3	TGCGCCAGCAGCCAAACCTATGGGCTAGGTACGCAGTATTTT	CASSQTYGLGTQYF
TRBV28	TRBD2	few	TRBJ2-5	TGTGCCAGCAGTTTAGTGACTAGCGGGCACCAAGAGACCCAGTACTTC	CASSLVTSGHQETQYF
TRBV7-9	-	-	TRBJ2-7	TGTGCCAGCAGCCGAAGGACAGCCAGCTCCTACGAGCAGTACTTC	CASSRRTASSYEQYF
TRBV29-1	TRBD2	-	TRBJ2-7	TGCAGCGTTGTTCCTAGCGGGAGAGTCAGCGAGCAGTACTTC	CSVVPSGRVSEQYF
TRBV7-3	-	-	TRBJ1-3	TGTGCCAGCAGCCCCCCGGGGGAGGCGAATCCTGGAAACACCATATATTTT	CASSPPGEANPGNTIYF
TRBV6-6	-	-	TRBJ1-1	TGTGCCAGCAGTTTCCCAGGGGATTACACTGAAGCTTTCTTT	CASSFPGDYTEAFF
TRBV12-3/TRBV12-4	TRBD2	-	TRBJ2-7	TGTGCCAGCAGGAGGACTAGCGGGTTCTCCTACGAGCAGTACTTC	CASRRTSGFSYEQYF
TRBV24-1	TRBD2	few	TRBJ2-1	TGTGCCACCAGTGATTCCGGGACTAGCGGGACCAAGCAGTTCTTC	CATSDSGTSGTKQFF